Below, 10 T cell receptor beta chains from the same sample are listed, as sequenced in a study of vaccination effects on CD4 cells after COVID-19. The protocol was immunoSEQ multiplex PCR, while the TCRdb copy is restricted to in-frame clones and leaves out a portion. The data hold tens of thousands of clones, with around 80% observed a single time. The authors isolated CD4+ T cells after around 10 days of culture. This individual tested PCR-positive for SARS-CoV-2 infection between March and December 2020. The vaccine given was either BNT162b2 or mRNA-1273, in two doses. Their antigens remain unidentified. This sample comprised CD4+ T cells from PBMCs cultured without peptide, obtained after COVID-19 vaccination. Source of these receptors: a human donor who had a prior SARS-CoV-2 infection.

Here the CDR3 DNA reads TGTGCCAGCAGTTACACGGACAGGGGAAGGCCAGATACGCAGTATTTT. This encodes CASSYTDRGRPDTQYF. The rearrangement links TRBV6-5 to TRBJ2-3; 9 nucleotides line up with TRBD1. The germline V gene has CDR1 MNHEY and CDR2 SVGAGI. This CDR3 comprises 16 residues. J lost 4 bases, V lost 2 bases, and 7 bases had no gene match.

The genes are TRBV3-1 (or the pseudogene TRBV3-2) and TRBJ2-7, with D tentatively TRBD2 (6 bases). The germline V and J ends were trimmed by 2 bases and 7 bases, with 12 bases remaining between them. This CDR3 comprises 13 residues. The germline CDR1 and CDR2 sequences are LGHDT and YNNKEL (reference sequence). The CDR3 loop is CASSQNLGGEQYF. The DNA of the CDR3 is TGTGCCAGCAGCCAAAATCTCGGAGGGGAGCAGTACTTC.

The chain joins TRBV6-2 or TRBV6-3 to TRBJ2-7; perhaps TRBD2 as D (5 bases). Trimming took 0 bases from V and 2 from J, leaving 8 bases between them. Germline CDR1 and CDR2: MNHEY and SVGEGT. This CDR3 has 14 amino acids. The CDR3 DNA follows: TGTGCCAGCAGTTACTCGGTCGGGACCTACGAGCAGTACTTC. It codes for CASSYSVGTYEQYF.

The chain has TRBV7-2 and TRBJ2-3; 7 bases match TRBD2. CDR3 length: 14 amino acids. Unmatched junction bases numbered 2, after V lost 1 base and J lost 4 bases. Germline CDR1 reads SGHTA; CDR2 reads FQGNSA. The CDR3 protein is CASSLGLAPDTQYF. CDR3 DNA sequence: TGTGCCAGCAGCTTAGGACTAGCCCCAGATACGCAGTATTTT.

This sequence joins TRBV5-3 and TRBJ2-1; D is perhaps TRBD2 (6 bases). TRBV5-3 is sorted into the ORF group, with uncertain function. The CDR3 is 16 residues long. V was cut by 7 bases and J by 1 base, with 18 bases left in between. The CDR3 region is CARYCDRENSYNEQFF. CDR3 DNA: TGTGCCAGATACTGCGATCGGGAGAATTCCTACAATGAGCAGTTCTTC.

There are a few counts of this clone. The chain couples TRBV6-1 to TRBJ1-3; D not certain. Germline CDR1 and CDR2: MNHNS and SASEGT. V lost 3 bases, J lost 4 bases, and 10 bases lay in between. The CDR3 sequence is 14 residues long. DNA for the CDR3: TGTGCCAGCAGTGATATAGGGCGCGGAAACACCATATATTTT. Protein sequence: CASSDIGRGNTIYF.

The rearrangement links TRBV5-1 to TRBJ2-4, with 8 nucleotides matching TRBD2. Germline V gives CDR1 SGHRS, CDR2 YFSETQ. The CDR3 has 15 amino acids. Trimming at V came to 5 bases and at J to 4 bases, leaving 8 bases not matched to a gene. The CDR3 DNA follows: TGCGCCAGCAGTCATAGCGGGGACCAGAAAAACATTCAGTACTTC. It specifies CASSHSGDQKNIQYF.

The chain recombines TRBV11-3 with TRBJ1-6; D gene ambiguous. The V and J ends lost 0 bases and 7 bases respectively, with 10 bases between them. Germline-derived CDR1 and CDR2 are SGHNT and YENEEA. The CDR3 has 15 residues. CDR3 DNA: TGTGCCAGCAGCTTAGATCGCCCCGGCAATTCACCCCTCCACTTT. Translation gives CASSLDRPGNSPLHF.

J is TRBJ2-1 and V is TRBV7-2, with 7 positions matching TRBD2. V was pared by 5 bases and J by 0 bases, with 4 bases of the junction left unmatched. Germline lookup yields CDR1 SGHTA and CDR2 FQGNSA. The CDR3 consists of 15 residues. The CDR3 bases are TGTGCCAGCAGCCAAAGCGGGGCCTCCTACAATGAGCAGTTCTTC. It yields the protein CASSQSGASYNEQFF.

The chain joins TRBV20-1 to TRBJ2-5; 11 nucleotides agree with TRBD2. V shed 3 bases, J shed 4 bases, and the junction held 7 bases outside the gene matches. The CDR3 is made up of 15 amino acids. In germline, CDR1 is DFQATT, CDR2 SNEGSKA (reference sequence). Written as DNA, the CDR3 is TGCAGTGCTAGTAGACTTAGCGGGGGGGCAGAGACCCAGTACTTC. Its translation: CSASRLSGGAETQYF.